Below, 5 T cell receptor beta chains from the same sample are listed, as sequenced in a study of blood T cells in healthy people across ages. Then a second PCR, running roughly 7 to 11 cycles, was carried out with a sample-barcoded 5' primer and a J-beta primer mix. Each CDR3 protein gets one entry after TCRdb re-called the 5' RACE reads with MiXCR. The repertoire includes 600,000 to 1,000,000 distinct CDR3 sequences, around 25% of them detected once, and 3% to 4% sits in the top ten. This same sample was also part of a study on T cells of mothers and their children.

The sample was blood. All receptors derive from a boy between 5 and 17 years old in good health.

This clonotype was seen more than once but under ten times. The rearrangement uses TRBV28 and TRBJ2-1, with TRBD1 matching over 8 bases. V lost 6 bases to trimming and J lost 3 bases; unmatched junction nucleotides: 10. The CDR3 spans 16 residues. Germline CDR1 is MDHEN and CDR2 is SYDVKM. CDR3: CASSRTGPGDYNEQFF. In DNA, the CDR3 is TGTGCCAGCAGCCGGACAGGGCCTGGGGACTACAATGAGCAGTTCTTC.

This chain connects TRBV20-1 to TRBJ2-3; 11 positions match TRBD1. The J segment lost 7 bases and the V segment lost 3 bases, leaving 6 bases of the junction unmatched. The germline V gene encodes CDR1 DFQATT and CDR2 SNEGSKA (reference sequence). The CDR3 runs 14 residues. CDR3 region: CSASAGTGGNTQYF. Here the CDR3 DNA reads TGCAGTGCTAGCGCCGGGACAGGGGGAAATACGCAGTATTTT.

The J gene is TRBJ2-5, the V gene TRBV7-9; 7 positions match TRBD1. The DNA end is more similar to TRBJ2-7, so the J call may be wrong. The V gene's germline CDR1 is SEHNR and CDR2 FQNEAQ (reference sequence). The CDR3 is 13 amino acids. The DNA for the CDR3 is TGTGCCAGCGGGACAGCCTTAGGCTACGAGCAGTACTTC. This gives the protein CASGTALGYEQYF.

The chain joins TRBV5-1 to TRBJ2-1; 12 positions match TRBD2. The CDR3 extends over 15 amino acids. The V gene's germline CDR1 is SGHRS and CDR2 YFSETQ. J was trimmed by 4 bases and V by 4 bases; bases with no gene match: 3. The CDR3 sequence is CASSNGLAGYNEQFF. DNA for the CDR3: TGCGCCAGCAGCAATGGACTAGCGGGATACAATGAGCAGTTCTTC. Combining the CDR3 with reference TRBV5-1 and TRBJ2-1 gives the whole variable domain KAGVTQTPRYLIKTRGQQVTLSCSPISGHRSVSWYQQTPGQGLQFLFEYFSETQRNKGNFPGRFSGRQFSNSRSEMNVSTLELGDSALYLCASSNGLAGYNEQFFGPGTRLTVL.

Only a few counts were recorded for this clonotype. The chain recombines TRBV15 with TRBJ1-5; a weak D match, TRBD1 (5 bases). V was trimmed by 8 bases and J by 0 bases, leaving 14 bases between them. In germline, CDR1 is LNHNV, CDR2 YYDKDF (reference sequence). The CDR3 sequence is 15 residues long. The CDR3 DNA reads as TGTGCCACCGGTGAGGGGATACATAGCAATCAGCCCCAGCATTTT. Translation gives CATGEGIHSNQPQHF.